These 11 T cell receptor beta chains came from one sample sequenced in a study of PD-1 blockade in classical Hodgkin lymphoma. Time point of the sample: cycle 4 day 1 (C4D1), after five to seven weeks of nivolumab. Every patient had relapsed following autologous stem cell transplantation, and cohorts differed in brentuximab vedotin exposure. Clones were read by immunoSEQ multiplex PCR, and TCRdb kept only the in-frame ones, dropping some. The sample has tens of thousands of clones; about nine tenths are singletons. The sample consisted of peripheral blood mononuclear cells (PBMCs), taken before the fourth cycle of nivolumab. Receptors originate from a human donor with classical Hodgkin lymphoma.

The rearrangement joins TRBV4-1 to TRBJ2-2; a weak D match, TRBD2 (6 bases). The CDR3 contains 18 residues. The V gene lost 2 bases and the J gene lost 3 bases, with 19 bases spanning the gap. Germline CDR1 and CDR2: MGHRA and YSYEKL. CDR3 residues: CASSQPRWASEHTGELFF. CDR3 nucleotides: TGCGCCAGCAGCCAACCCCGGTGGGCTAGCGAGCACACCGGGGAGCTGTTTTTT.

V is TRBV18 and J is TRBJ2-5, with D hard to call. This CDR3 is built from 13 residues. The V gene lost 3 bases and the J gene lost 10 bases, with 15 bases spanning the gap. Per germline, CDR1 KGHSH and CDR2 LQKENI. Here the CDR3 DNA reads TGTGCCAGCTCACCTACATTTCGAGGCGGCCAGTACTTC. It specifies CASSPTFRGGQYF. Variable domain in full (rest from reference TRBV18 and TRBJ2-5): NAGVMQNPRHLVRRRGQEARLRCSPMKGHSHVYWYRQLPEEGLKFMVYLQKENIIDESGMPKERFSAEFPKEGPSILRIQQVVRGDSAAYFCASSPTFRGGQYFGPGTRLLVL.

The chain uses TRBV30 and TRBJ1-6; weak D call: TRBD1 (5 bases). V gave up 5 bases and J gave up 10 bases, with 15 bases separating them. Germline CDR1 is GTSNPN and CDR2 is SVGIG (reference sequence). The length of the CDR3 is 13 residues. The CDR3 is CAWHQGLESPLHF. CDR3 DNA: TGTGCCTGGCATCAGGGCTTAGAGTCACCCCTCCACTTT. The whole variable domain, filled in from reference TRBV30 and TRBJ1-6, reads SQTIHQWPATLVQPVGSPLSLECTVEGTSNPNLYWYRQAAGRGLQLLFYSVGIGQISSEVPQNLSASRPQDRQFILSSKKLLLSDSGFYLCAWHQGLESPLHFGNGTRLTVT.

The V and J genes are TRBV19 and TRBJ2-3; tentative D call: TRBD1 (6 bases). CDR1 LNHDA and CDR2 SQIVND come from the germline V gene (reference sequence). Deletions cut 2 bases from V and 6 bases from J, with 18 bases between. This CDR3 is 16 amino acids long. The CDR3 region has the DNA TGTGCCAGTAGTATAAGCCGGGACACAAAAGCGGATACGCAGTATTTT. As protein: CASSISRDTKADTQYF.

The genes are TRBV19 and TRBJ2-7; D not resolved. This CDR3 has 13 residues. V lost 5 bases and J 0 bases, leaving 8 bases between the germline ends. From germline, CDR1 is LNHDA and CDR2 SQIVND (reference sequence). DNA of the CDR3: TGTGCCAGTAGTCCAGAGAACTCCTACGAGCAGTACTTC. The encoded protein is CASSPENSYEQYF.

This clone came up once. The V gene is TRBV9, the J gene TRBJ2-7; 11 nucleotides line up with TRBD2. Trimming cost V 2 bases and J 0 bases; bases outside gene matches: 1. CDR1 SGDLS and CDR2 YYNGEE come from the germline V gene. This CDR3 is built from 15 residues. CDR3 bases: TGTGCCAGCAGCGTTAGCGGGGGGGGCTCCTACGAGCAGTACTTC. This encodes CASSVSGGGSYEQYF.

The chain links TRBV5-1 to TRBJ1-5, with TRBD1 matching 7 bases. CDR3 length: 15 amino acids. Germline assignment: CDR1 SGHRS and CDR2 YFSETQ. Trimming cost V 0 bases and J 4 bases; bases outside gene matches: 4. This chain's CDR3 is CASSLDGQANQPQHF. CDR3 DNA sequence: TGCGCCAGCAGCTTGGACGGACAGGCAAATCAGCCCCAGCATTTT.

The chain uses TRBV27 and TRBJ1-6; 10 positions agree with TRBD1. The length of the CDR3 is 17 residues. Per the germline V gene, CDR1 is MNHEY and CDR2 is SMNVEV (reference sequence). The V segment lost 7 bases and the J segment 8 bases; nucleotides outside the gene matches: 14. The CDR3 loop reads CASTVKMDRGEDSPLHF. DNA for the CDR3: TGTGCCAGCACCGTCAAGATGGACAGGGGGGAAGATTCACCCCTCCACTTT.

The V and J genes are TRBV4-3 and TRBJ1-6; a possible D gene is TRBD1 (5 bases). CDR1 and CDR2 from the germline V gene are LGHNA and YSLEER. CDR3 size: 18 residues. V lost 0 bases and J 7 bases, leaving 19 bases between the germline ends. The CDR3 region is CASSQDRAKGTWNSPLHF. The CDR3 nucleotides read TGCGCCAGCAGCCAAGATCGAGCCAAAGGGACGTGGAATTCACCCCTCCACTTT.

The gene calls are TRBV10-2 and TRBJ2-7; 7 bases match TRBD1. From germline, CDR1 is WSHSY and CDR2 SAAADI. The CDR3 consists of 15 residues. Trimming removed 3 bases from V and 5 bases from J; junction bases left unmatched: 10. The CDR3 DNA reads TGCGCCAGCAGTGATAATGTCGGGACAGAAAACGAGCAGTACTTC. Translation: CASSDNVGTENEQYF.

The CDR3 sequence: CASSPLGGRPYNSPLHF. CDR3 bases: TGTGCCAGCTCACCGTTAGGGGGTCGTCCTTATAATTCACCCCTCCACTTT. This chain links TRBV18 with TRBJ1-6; possible D gene TRBD1, 6 bases. Germline values: CDR1 KGHSH, CDR2 LQKENI. Trimming removed 3 bases from V and 4 bases from J, with 16 bases in between. This CDR3 spans 17 amino acids.